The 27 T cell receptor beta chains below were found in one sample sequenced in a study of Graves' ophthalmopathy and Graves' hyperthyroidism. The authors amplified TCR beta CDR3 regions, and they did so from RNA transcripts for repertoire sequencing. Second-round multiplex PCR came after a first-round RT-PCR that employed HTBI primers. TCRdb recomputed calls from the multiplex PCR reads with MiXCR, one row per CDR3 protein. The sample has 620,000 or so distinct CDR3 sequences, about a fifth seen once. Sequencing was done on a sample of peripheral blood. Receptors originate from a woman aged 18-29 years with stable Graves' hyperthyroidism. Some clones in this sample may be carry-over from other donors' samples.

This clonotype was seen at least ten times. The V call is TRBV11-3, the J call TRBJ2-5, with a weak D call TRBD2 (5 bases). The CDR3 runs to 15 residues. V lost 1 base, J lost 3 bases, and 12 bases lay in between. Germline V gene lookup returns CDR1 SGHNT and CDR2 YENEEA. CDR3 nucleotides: TGTGCCAGCAGCTTAGGGGCGGGTGGCGAAGAGACCCAGTACTTC. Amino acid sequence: CASSLGAGGEETQYF.

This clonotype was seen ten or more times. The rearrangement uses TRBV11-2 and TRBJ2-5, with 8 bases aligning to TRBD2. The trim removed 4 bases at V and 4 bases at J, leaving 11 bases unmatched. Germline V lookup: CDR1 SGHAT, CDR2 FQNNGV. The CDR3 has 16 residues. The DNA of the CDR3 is TGTGCCAGCAGCTCATCACCCCGGGGGGGCCCAGAGACCCAGTACTTC. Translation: CASSSSPRGGPETQYF.

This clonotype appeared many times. The CDR3 DNA reads as TGTGCCAGCAGTTTTCCGGGGTACATAGGAAACACCATATATTTT. Translating gives CASSFPGYIGNTIYF. The chain links TRBV28 to TRBJ1-3, with D uncertain. The V end lost 3 bases, the J end lost 4 bases, and 13 bases lay between the germline ends. CDR3 length: 15 amino acids. Germline loops: CDR1 MDHEN, CDR2 SYDVKM.

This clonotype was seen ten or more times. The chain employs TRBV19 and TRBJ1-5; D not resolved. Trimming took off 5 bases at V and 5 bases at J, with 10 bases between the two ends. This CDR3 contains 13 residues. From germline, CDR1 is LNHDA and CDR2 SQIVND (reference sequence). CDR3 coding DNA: TGTGCCAGTAGTGAAGTCAGAGATCAGCCCCAGCATTTT. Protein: CASSEVRDQPQHF.

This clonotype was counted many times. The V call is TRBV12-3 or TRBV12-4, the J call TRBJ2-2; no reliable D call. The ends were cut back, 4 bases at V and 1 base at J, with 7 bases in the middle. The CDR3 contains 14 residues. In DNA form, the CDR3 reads TGTGCCAGCAGTTCAGGAGAGAACACCGGGGAGCTGTTTTTT. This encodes CASSSGENTGELFF.

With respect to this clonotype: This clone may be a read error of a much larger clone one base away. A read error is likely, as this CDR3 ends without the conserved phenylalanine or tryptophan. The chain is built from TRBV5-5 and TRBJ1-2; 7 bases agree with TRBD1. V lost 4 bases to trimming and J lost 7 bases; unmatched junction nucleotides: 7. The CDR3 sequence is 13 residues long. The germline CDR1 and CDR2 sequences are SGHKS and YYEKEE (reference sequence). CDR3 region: CASSGTGDSGYTS. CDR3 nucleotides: TGTGCCAGCAGCGGAACAGGGGATTCTGGCTACACCTCC.

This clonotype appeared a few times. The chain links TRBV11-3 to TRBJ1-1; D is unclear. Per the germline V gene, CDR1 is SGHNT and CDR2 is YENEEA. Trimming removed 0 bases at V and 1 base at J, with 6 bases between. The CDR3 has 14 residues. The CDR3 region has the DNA TGTGCCAGCAGCTTAGACAGTTCGAACACTGAAGCTTTCTTT. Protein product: CASSLDSSNTEAFF.

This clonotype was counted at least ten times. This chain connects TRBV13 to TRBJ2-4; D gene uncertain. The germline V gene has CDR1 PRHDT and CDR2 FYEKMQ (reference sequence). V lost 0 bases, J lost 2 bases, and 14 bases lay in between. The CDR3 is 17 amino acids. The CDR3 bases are TGTGCCAGCAGCTTAGGCCTCCGTCCTTCGACCAAAAACATTCAGTACTTC. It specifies CASSLGLRPSTKNIQYF. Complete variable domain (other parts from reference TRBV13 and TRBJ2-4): AAGVIQSPRHLIKEKRETATLKCYPIPRHDTVYWYQQGPGQDPQFLISFYEKMQSDKGSIPDRFSAQQFSDYHSELNMSSLELGDSALYFCASSLGLRPSTKNIQYFGAGTRLSVL.

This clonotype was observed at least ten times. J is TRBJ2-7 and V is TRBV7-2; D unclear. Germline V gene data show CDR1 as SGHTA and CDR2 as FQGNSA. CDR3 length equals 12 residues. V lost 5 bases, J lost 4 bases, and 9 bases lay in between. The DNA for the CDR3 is TGTGCCAGCAGCCCGGACCCTTACGAGCAGTACTTC. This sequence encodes CASSPDPYEQYF.

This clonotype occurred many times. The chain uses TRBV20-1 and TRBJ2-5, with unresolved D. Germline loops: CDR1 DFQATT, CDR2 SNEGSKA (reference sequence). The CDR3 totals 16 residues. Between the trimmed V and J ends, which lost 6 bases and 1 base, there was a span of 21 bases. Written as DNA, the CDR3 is TGCAGTGCCCTCGCGATTCAAGATAAGGGCCAAGAGACCCAGTACTTC. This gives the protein CSALAIQDKGQETQYF.

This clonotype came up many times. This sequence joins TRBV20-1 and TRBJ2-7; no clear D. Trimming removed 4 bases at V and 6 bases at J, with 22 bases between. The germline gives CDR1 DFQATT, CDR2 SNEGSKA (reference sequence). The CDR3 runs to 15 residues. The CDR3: CSATQLPTWSGEQYF. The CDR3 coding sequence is TGCAGTGCTACCCAACTTCCCACTTGGTCAGGCGAGCAGTACTTC.

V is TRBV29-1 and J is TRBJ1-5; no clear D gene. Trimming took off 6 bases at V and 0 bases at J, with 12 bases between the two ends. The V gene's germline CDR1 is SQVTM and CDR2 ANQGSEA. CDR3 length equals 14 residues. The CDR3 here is CSVLTDTSNQPQHF. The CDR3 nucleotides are TGCAGCGTCCTTACTGATACTAGCAATCAGCCCCAGCATTTT.

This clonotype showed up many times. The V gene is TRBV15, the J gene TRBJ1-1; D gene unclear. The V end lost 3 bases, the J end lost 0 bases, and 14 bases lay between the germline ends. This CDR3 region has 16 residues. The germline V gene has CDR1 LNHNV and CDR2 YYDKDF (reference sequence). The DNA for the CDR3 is TGTGCCACCAGCAGGGGCTGGGGAGGAATGAACACTGAAGCTTTCTTT. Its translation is CATSRGWGGMNTEAFF.

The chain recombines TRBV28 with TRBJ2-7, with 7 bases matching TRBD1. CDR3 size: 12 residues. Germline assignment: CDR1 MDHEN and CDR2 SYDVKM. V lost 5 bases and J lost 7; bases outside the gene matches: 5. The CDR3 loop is CASSPTGKEQYF. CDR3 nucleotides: TGTGCCAGCAGTCCGACAGGGAAAGAGCAGTACTTC.

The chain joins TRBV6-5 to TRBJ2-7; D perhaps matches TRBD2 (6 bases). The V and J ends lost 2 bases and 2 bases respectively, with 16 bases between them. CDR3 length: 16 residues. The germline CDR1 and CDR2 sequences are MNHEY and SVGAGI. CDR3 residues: CASSYGPSAATYEQYF. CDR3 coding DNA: TGTGCCAGCAGTTACGGCCCTAGCGCCGCCACCTACGAGCAGTACTTC.

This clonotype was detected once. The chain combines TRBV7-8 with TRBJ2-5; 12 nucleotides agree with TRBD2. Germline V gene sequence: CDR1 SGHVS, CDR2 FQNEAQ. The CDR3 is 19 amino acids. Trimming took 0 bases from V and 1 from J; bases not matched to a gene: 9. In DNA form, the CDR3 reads TGTGCCAGCAGCTTAGCGCTAGGACTAGCGGGGATTTCCCAAGAGACCCAGTACTTC. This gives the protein CASSLALGLAGISQETQYF. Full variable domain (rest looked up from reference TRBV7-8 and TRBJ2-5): GAGVSQSPRYKVAKRGQDVALRCDPISGHVSLFWYQQALGQGPEFLTYFQNEAQLDKSGLPSDRFFAERPEGSVSTLKIQRTQQEDSAVYLCASSLALGLAGISQETQYFGPGTRLLVL.

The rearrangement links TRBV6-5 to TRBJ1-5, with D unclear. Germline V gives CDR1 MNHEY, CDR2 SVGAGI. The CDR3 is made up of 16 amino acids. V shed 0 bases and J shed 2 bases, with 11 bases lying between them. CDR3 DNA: TGTGCCAGCAGTTACTCATCTTCCCCTGGCAATCAGCCCCAGCATTTT. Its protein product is CASSYSSSPGNQPQHF.

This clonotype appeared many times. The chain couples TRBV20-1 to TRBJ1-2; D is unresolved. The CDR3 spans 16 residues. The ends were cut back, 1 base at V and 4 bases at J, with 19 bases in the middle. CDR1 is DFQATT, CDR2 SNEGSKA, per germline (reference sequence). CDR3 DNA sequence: TGCAGTGCTAGAGGGATGACTCCCCAGGCCACCTATGGCTACACCTTC. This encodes CSARGMTPQATYGYTF.

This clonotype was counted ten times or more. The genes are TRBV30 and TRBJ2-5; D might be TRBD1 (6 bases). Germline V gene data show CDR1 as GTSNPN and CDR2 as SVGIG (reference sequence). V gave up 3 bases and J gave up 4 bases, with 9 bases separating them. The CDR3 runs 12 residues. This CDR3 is CAWSLQGETQYF. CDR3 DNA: TGTGCCTGGAGCCTACAGGGAGAGACCCAGTACTTC.

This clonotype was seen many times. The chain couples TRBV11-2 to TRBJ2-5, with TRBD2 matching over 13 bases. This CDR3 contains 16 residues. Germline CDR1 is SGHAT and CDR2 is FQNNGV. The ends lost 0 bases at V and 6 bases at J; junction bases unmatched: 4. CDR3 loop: CASSLELAGGKKTQYF. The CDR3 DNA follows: TGTGCCAGCAGCTTAGAACTAGCGGGAGGGAAGAAGACCCAGTACTTC.

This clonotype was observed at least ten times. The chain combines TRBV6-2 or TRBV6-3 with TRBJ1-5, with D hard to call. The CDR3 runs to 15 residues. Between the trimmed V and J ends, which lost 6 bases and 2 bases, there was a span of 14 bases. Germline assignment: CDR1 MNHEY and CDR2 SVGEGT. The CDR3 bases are TGTGCCAGCAGCAGACCTTGGGGAGGCAATCAGCCCCAGCATTTT. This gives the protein CASSRPWGGNQPQHF.

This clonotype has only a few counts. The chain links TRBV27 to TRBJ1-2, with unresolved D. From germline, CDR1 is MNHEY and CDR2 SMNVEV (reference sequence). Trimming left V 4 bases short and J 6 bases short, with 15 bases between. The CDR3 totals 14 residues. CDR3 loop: CASSWNGREDGYTF. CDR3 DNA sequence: TGTGCCAGCAGTTGGAACGGCCGAGAAGATGGCTACACCTTC.

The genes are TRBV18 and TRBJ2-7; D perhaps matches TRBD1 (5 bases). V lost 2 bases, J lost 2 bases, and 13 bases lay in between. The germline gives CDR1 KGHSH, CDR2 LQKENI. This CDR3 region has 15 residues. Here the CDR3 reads CASSPGAAQTYEQYF. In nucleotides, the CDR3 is TGTGCCAGCTCACCAGGGGCAGCTCAGACCTACGAGCAGTACTTC.

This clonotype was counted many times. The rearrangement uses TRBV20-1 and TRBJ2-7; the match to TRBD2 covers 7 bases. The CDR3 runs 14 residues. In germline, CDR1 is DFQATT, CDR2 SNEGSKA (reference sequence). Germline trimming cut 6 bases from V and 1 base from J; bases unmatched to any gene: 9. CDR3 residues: CSAMSGEVSYEQYF. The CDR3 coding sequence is TGCAGTGCCATGAGCGGGGAGGTATCCTACGAGCAGTACTTC.

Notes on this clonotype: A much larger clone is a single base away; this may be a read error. The CDR3 spells CASSGQGRYTF. CDR3 nucleotide sequence: TGTGCCAGCAGCGGACAGGGACGCTACACCTTC. This chain uses TRBV11-2 with TRBJ1-2; TRBD1 matches at 8 bases. The ends lost 5 bases at V and 9 bases at J; junction bases unmatched: 2. The CDR3 covers 11 residues. Germline V gene lookup returns CDR1 SGHAT and CDR2 FQNNGV.

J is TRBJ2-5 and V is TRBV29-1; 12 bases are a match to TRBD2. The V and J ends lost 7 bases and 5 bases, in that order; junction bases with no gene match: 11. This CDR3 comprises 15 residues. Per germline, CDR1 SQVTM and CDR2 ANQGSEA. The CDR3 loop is CSARTSGISRETQYF. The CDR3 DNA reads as TGCAGCGCCCGGACTAGCGGGATTAGTAGGGAGACCCAGTACTTC. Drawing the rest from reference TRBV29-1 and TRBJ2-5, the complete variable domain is SAVISQKPSRDICQRGTSLTIQCQVDSQVTMMFWYRQQPGQSLTLIATANQGSEATYESGFVIDKFPISRPNLTFSTLTVSNMSPEDSSIYLCSARTSGISRETQYFGPGTRLLVL.

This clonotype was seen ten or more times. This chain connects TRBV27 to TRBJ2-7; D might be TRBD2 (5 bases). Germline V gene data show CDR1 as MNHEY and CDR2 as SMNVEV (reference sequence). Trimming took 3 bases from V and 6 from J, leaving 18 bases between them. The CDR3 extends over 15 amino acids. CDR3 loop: CASSFQFGVASEQYF. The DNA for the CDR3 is TGTGCCAGCAGTTTCCAGTTCGGGGTAGCTAGCGAGCAGTACTTC.